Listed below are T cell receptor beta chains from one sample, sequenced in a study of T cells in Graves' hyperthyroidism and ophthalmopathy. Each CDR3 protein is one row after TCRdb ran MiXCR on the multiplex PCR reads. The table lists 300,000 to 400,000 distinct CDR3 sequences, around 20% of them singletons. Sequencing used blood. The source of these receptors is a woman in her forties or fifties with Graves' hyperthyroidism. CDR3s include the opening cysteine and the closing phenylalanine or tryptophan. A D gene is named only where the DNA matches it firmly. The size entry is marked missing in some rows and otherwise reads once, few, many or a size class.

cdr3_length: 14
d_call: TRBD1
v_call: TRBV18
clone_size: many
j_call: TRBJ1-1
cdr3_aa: CASRQGQGKTEAFF
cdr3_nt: TGTGCCAGCCGTCAAGGACAGGGGAAAACTGAAGCTTTCTTT

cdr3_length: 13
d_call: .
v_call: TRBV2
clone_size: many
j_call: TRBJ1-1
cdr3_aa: CASSRDFNTEAFF
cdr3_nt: TGTGCCAGCAGCCGGGACTTCAACACTGAAGCTTTCTTT

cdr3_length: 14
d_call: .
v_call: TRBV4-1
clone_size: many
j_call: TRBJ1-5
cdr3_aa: CASSQAFRDQPQHF
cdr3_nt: TGCGCCAGCAGCCAAGCCTTCAGGGATCAGCCCCAGCATTTT

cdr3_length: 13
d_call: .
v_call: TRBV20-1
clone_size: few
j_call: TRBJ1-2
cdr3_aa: CSAILTNNYGYTF
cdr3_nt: TGCAGTGCTATCCTAACAAATAACTATGGCTACACCTTC

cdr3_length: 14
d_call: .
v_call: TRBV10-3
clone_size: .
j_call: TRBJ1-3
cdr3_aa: CAISELVSGNTIYF
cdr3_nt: TGTGCCATCAGTGAGTTGGTCTCTGGAAACACCATATATTTT

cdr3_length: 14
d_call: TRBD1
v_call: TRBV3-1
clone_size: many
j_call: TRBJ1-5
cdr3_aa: CASSSGTVNQPQHF
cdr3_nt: TGTGCCAGCAGCTCTGGGACAGTCAATCAGCCCCAGCATTTT

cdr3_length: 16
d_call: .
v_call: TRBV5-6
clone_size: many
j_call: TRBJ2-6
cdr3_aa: CASSLNRAAGANVLTF
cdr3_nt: TGTGCCAGCAGCTTGAACAGGGCCGCTGGGGCCAACGTCCTGACTTTC

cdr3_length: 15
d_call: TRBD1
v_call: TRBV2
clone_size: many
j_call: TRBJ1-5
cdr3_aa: CASRGQGSSNQPQHF
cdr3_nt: TGTGCCAGCAGAGGACAGGGAAGTAGCAATCAGCCCCAGCATTTT

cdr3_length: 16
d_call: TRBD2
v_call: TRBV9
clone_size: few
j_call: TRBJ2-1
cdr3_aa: CASSLESGLGYNEQFF
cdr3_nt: TGTGCCAGCAGCCTAGAGTCGGGACTAGGCTACAATGAGCAGTTCTTC

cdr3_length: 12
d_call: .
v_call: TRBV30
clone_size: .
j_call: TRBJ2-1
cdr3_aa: CAWTQGSYEQFF
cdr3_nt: TGTGCCTGGACGCAGGGCTCCTATGAGCAGTTCTTC

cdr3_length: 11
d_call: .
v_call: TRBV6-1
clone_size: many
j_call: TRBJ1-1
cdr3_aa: CASMEHTEAFF
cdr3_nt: TGTGCCAGCATGGAGCACACTGAAGCTTTCTTT

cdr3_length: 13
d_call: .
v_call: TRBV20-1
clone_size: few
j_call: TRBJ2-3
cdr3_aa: CSDRSPSTDTQYF
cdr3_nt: TGCAGTGACCGGTCCCCCAGTACAGATACGCAGTATTTT

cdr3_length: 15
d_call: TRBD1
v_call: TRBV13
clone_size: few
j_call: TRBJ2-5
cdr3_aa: CASSQTRDSGETQYF
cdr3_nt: TGTGCCAGCAGCCAAACGAGGGACAGCGGAGAGACCCAGTACTTC

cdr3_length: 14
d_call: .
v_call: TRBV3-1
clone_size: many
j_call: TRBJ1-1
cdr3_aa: CASTPLSGNTEAFF
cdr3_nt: TGTGCCAGCACCCCGCTATCGGGGAACACTGAAGCTTTCTTT

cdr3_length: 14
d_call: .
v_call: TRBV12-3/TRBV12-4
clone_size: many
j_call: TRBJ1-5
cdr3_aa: CASTPAGGNQPQHF
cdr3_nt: TGTGCCAGCACCCCGGCTGGAGGCAATCAGCCCCAGCATTTT

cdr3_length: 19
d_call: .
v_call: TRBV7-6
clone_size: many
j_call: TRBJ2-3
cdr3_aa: CASSLKALRLPNSTDTQYF
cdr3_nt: TGTGCCAGCAGCTTAAAGGCCCTGAGGCTCCCGAATTCCACAGATACGCAGTATTTT

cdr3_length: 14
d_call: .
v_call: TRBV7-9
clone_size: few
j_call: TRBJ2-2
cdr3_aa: CASRKNRASGELFF
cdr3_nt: TGTGCCAGCAGGAAAAATAGGGCTTCCGGGGAGCTGTTTTTT

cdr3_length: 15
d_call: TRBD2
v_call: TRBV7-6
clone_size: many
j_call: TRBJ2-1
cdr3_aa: CASSSTSRTRHEQFF
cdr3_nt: TGTGCCAGCAGCTCGACTAGCCGTACTCGGCATGAGCAGTTCTTC

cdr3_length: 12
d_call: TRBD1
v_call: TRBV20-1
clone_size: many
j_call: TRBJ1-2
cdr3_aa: CSGTANHYGYTF
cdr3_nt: TGCAGCGGGACAGCGAACCACTATGGCTACACCTTC

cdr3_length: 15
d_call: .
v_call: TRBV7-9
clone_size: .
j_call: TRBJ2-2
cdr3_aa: CASSLYHGVVGELFF
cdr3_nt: TGTGCCAGCAGCTTATACCATGGAGTGGTAGGGGAGCTGTTTTTT

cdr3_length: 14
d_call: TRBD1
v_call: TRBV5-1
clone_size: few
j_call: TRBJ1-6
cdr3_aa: CASSLGDSNSPLHF
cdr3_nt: TGCGCCAGCAGCTTGGGGGACAGTAATTCACCCCTCCACTTT

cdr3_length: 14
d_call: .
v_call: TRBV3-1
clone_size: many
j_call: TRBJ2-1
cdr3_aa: CASSQDLVASEQFF
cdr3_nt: TGTGCCAGCAGCCAAGATTTAGTAGCTAGTGAGCAGTTCTTC

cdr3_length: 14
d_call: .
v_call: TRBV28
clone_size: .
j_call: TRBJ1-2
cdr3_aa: CASSLQAAPDGYTF
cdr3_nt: TGTGCCAGCAGTTTACAGGCGGCCCCGGATGGCTACACCTTC

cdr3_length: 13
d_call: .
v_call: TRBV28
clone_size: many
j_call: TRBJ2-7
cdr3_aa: CATTGLSSYEQYF
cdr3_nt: TGTGCCACCACAGGTCTGAGCTCCTACGAGCAGTACTTC

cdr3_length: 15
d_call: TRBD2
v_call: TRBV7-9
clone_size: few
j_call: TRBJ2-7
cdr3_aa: CASSETSGRAGEQYF
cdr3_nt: TGTGCCAGCAGCGAAACTAGCGGGAGGGCCGGCGAGCAGTACTTC

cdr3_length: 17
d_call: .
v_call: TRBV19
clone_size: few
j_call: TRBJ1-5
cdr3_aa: CASSILRSGTFNQPQHF
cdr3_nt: TGTGCCAGTAGTATTTTAAGGTCAGGGACTTTCAATCAGCCCCAGCATTTT

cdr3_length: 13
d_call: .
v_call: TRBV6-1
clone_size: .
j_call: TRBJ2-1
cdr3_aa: CASSFVVGNEQFF
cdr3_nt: TGTGCCAGCAGTTTTGTAGTGGGAAATGAGCAGTTCTTC

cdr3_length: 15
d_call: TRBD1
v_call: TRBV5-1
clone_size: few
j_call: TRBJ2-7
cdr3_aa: CASSLVPDRGQEQYF
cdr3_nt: TGCGCCAGCAGCTTGGTACCCGACAGGGGGCAAGAGCAGTACTTC

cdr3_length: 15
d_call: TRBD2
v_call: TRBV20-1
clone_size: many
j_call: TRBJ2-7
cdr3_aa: CSARAPGLASYEQYF
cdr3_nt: TGCAGTGCTAGAGCCCCGGGACTAGCGAGCTACGAGCAGTACTTC

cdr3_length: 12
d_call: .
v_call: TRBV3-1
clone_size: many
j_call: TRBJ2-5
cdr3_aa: CASGASWETQYF
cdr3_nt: TGTGCCAGCGGGGCTAGCTGGGAGACCCAGTACTTC

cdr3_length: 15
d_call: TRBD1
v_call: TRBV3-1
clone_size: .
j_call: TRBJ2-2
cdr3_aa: CASSQAGTGSGELFF
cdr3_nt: TGCGCCAGCAGCCAGGCCGGGACAGGGTCCGGGGAGCTGTTTTTT

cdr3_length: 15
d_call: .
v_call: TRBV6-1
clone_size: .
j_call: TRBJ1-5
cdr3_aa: CASSEPGISNQPQHF
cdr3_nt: TGTGCCAGCAGTGAACCAGGGATTAGCAATCAGCCCCAGCATTTT

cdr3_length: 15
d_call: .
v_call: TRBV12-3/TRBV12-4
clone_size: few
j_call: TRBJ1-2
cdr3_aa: CASSLAGTENYGYTF
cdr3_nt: TGTGCCAGCAGTTTAGCCGGGACGGAAAACTATGGCTACACCTTC

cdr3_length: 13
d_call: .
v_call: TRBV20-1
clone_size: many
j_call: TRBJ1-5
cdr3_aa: CSSRGAGNQPQHF
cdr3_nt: TGCAGCTCTAGAGGAGCGGGCAATCAGCCCCAGCATTTT

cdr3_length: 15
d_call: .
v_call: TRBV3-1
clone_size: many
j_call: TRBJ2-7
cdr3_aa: CASSQGGGSAGEQYF
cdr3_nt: TGTGCCAGCAGCCAAGGTGGGGGGAGTGCGGGGGAGCAGTACTTC

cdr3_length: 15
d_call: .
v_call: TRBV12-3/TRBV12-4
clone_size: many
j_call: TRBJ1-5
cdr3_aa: CASSLGGGGNQPQHF
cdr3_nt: TGTGCCAGCAGCCTAGGGGGGGGAGGGAATCAGCCCCAGCATTTT

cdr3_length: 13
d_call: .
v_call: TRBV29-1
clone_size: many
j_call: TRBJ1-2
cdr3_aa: CSPWGQRLGGYTF
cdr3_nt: TGCAGCCCCTGGGGACAAAGACTAGGTGGCTACACCTTC

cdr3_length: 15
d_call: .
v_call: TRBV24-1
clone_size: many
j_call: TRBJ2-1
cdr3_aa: CATSDSGVRDNEQFF
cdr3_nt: TGTGCCACCAGTGATTCAGGGGTTCGCGACAATGAGCAGTTCTTC

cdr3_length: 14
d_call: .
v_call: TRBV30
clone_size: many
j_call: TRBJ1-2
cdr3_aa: CASLDLTGGYGYTF
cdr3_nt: TGTGCCTCTCTCGACCTCACGGGAGGGTATGGCTACACCTTC

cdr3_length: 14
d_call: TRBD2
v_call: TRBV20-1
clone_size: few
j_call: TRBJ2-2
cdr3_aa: CSARTSGRTGELFF
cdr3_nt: TGCAGTGCTCGTACTAGCGGGAGGACCGGGGAGCTGTTTTTT

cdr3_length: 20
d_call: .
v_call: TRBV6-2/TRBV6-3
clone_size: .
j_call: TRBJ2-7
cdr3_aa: CASSYSSSPPGDLTGYEQYF
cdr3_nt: TGTGCCAGCAGTTACTCGAGCTCCCCGCCAGGGGATTTAACTGGCTACGAGCAGTACTTC

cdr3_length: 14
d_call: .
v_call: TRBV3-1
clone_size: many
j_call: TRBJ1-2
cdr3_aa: CASSLRGANYGYTF
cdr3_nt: TGTGCCAGCAGCCTCCGAGGGGCTAACTATGGCTACACCTTC

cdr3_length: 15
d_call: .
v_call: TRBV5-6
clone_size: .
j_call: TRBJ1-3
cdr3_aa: CASNSNAGSGNTIYF
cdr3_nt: TGTGCCAGCAACTCCAATGCGGGCTCTGGAAACACCATATATTTT

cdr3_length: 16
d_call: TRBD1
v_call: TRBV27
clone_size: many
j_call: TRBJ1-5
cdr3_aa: CASRPGQGMEHQPQHF
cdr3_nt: TGTGCCAGCAGACCGGGACAGGGCATGGAACATCAGCCCCAGCATTTT

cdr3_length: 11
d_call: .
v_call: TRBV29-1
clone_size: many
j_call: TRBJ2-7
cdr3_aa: CSVQTDYEQYF
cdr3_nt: TGCAGCGTCCAGACCGACTACGAGCAGTACTTC

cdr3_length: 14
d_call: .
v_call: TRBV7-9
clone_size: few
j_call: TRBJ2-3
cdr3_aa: CASSFEGGTDTQYF
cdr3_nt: TGTGCCAGCAGCTTCGAGGGGGGCACAGATACGCAGTATTTT

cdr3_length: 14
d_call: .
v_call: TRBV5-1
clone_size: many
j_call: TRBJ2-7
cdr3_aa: CASSFVTGSYEQYF
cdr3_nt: TGCGCCAGCAGCTTCGTGACCGGCTCCTACGAGCAGTACTTC

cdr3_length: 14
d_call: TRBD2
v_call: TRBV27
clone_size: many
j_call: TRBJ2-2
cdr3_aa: CASSGTSNTGELFF
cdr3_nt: TGTGCCAGCAGCGGGACTAGCAACACCGGGGAGCTGTTTTTT

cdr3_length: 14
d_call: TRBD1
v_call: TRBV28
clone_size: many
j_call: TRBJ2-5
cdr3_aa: CASAGTGRQETQYF
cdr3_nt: TGTGCCAGCGCCGGGACAGGGCGTCAAGAGACCCAGTACTTC

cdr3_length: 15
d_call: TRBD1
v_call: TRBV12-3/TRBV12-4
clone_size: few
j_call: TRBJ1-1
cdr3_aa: CASSLGVRGDTEAFF
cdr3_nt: TGTGCCAGCAGTTTAGGGGTCAGGGGGGACACTGAAGCTTTCTTT

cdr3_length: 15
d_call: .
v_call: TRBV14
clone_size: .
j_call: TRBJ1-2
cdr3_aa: CASSRRQPRNYGYTF
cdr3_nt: TGTGCCAGCAGTCGACGACAGCCGCGGAACTATGGCTACACCTTC

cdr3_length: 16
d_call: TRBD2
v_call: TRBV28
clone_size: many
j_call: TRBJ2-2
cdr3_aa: CASSLPGDYNTGELFF
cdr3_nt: TGTGCCAGCAGTTTACCGGGGGACTATAACACCGGGGAGCTGTTTTTT

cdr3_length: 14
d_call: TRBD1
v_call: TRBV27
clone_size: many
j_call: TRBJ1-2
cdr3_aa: CASRRTGLGYGYTF
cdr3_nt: TGTGCCAGCAGGAGGACAGGGCTCGGCTATGGCTACACCTTC

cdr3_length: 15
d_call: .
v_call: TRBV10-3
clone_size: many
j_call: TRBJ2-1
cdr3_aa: CAISTPGGGGNEQFF
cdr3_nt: TGTGCCATCAGTACTCCGGGGGGCGGAGGCAATGAGCAGTTCTTC

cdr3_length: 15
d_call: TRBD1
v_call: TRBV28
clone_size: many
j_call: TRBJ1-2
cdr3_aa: CASSLRDRGSVSYTF
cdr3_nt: TGTGCCAGCAGTTTGCGGGACAGGGGAAGTGTGAGCTACACCTTC

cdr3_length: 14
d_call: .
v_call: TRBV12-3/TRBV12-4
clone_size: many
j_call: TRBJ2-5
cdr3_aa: CASSPGHSGETQYF
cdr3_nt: TGTGCCAGCAGCCCTGGACATAGTGGGGAGACCCAGTACTTC

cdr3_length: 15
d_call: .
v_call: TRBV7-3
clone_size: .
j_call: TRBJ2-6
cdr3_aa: CASSQVVSGANVLTF
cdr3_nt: TGTGCCAGCAGCCAAGTGGTCTCTGGGGCCAACGTCCTGACTTTC

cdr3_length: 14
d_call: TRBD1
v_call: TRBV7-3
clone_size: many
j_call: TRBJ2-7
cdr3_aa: CASSLFGQGGEQYF
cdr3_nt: TGTGCCAGCAGCTTATTTGGACAGGGGGGTGAGCAGTACTTC